This TCR beta chain was found in a study of beta chain features in type 1 diabetes. Whole-study findings and limits: The similarity of naive, central memory and Treg TCRB repertoires appeared greater among patients than among healthy donors. A pattern of fewer insertions and more deletions at VDJ junctions was seen in type 1 diabetes patients.

With respect to this clone: Its antigen is not known.

The CDR3 covers 14 residues. Germline V CDR1 and CDR2: SNHLY, FYNNEI. With 6 bases clipped from V and 4 bases from J, the junction kept 8 bases outside the gene matches. All of the isolated RNA was reverse transcribed, so expressed TCRB transcripts were sequenced. Clones were sequenced by immunoSEQ multiplex PCR, and TCRdb holds only the in-frame ones, with some missing. Of more than 350,000 clones in the sample, roughly 11% are singletons; the top ten hold 0.045% to 0.05%. What was sequenced was naive CD4+ T cells from blood. The source of this sequence is a woman under 30 in good health. The genes are TRBV2 and TRBJ1-1; 7 nucleotides match TRBD1. The chain's CDR3 is CASSVYRGGTEAFF. In DNA form, the CDR3 reads TGTGCCAGCAGCGTTTACAGGGGAGGCACTGAAGCTTTCTTT.